A selection of T cell receptor beta chains follows, all from one sample in a study of T cell changes during pregnancy in multiple sclerosis. The repertoire was sequenced with immunoSEQ multiplex PCR; TCRdb's copy has only in-frame clones and lacks some. Among tens of thousands of clones, approximately 92% were seen once, and the ten largest hold roughly 1.2%. Sample: peripheral blood, taken in the third trimester of pregnancy. These receptors were taken from a female donor with multiple sclerosis, enrolled in a pregnancy study. The CDR3 runs from the conserved cysteine through the conserved F or W. D genes are given only for firm matches. Clone size, where shown, is once, few, many, or a class for clones that have expanded.

d_gene: TRBD2
abundance: once
j_gene: TRBJ2-7
v_gene: TRBV27
CDR3nt: TGTGCCAGCAGTCCCCGCCCTAGCGGGAGTCGTGAGCAGTACTTC
CDR3aa: CASSPRPSGSREQYF

d_gene: TRBD1
abundance: -
j_gene: TRBJ1-1
v_gene: TRBV10-1
CDR3nt: TGCGCCAGCAGTGAGTCGACAGGGGTGAACACTGAAGCTTTCTTT
CDR3aa: CASSESTGVNTEAFF

d_gene: TRBD1
abundance: few
j_gene: TRBJ1-1
v_gene: TRBV13
CDR3nt: TGTGCCAGCAGCGGGGGAACCGGGACAGCGGCTTTCTTT
CDR3aa: CASSGGTGTAAFF

d_gene: -
abundance: -
j_gene: TRBJ1-1
v_gene: TRBV7-6
CDR3nt: TGTGCCAGCAGCTCGGTGAACACTGAAGCTTTCTTT
CDR3aa: CASSSVNTEAFF

d_gene: -
abundance: -
j_gene: TRBJ1-1
v_gene: TRBV19
CDR3nt: TGTGCCAGTAGTTGGGGCCGTGGGAACACTGAAGCTTTCTTT
CDR3aa: CASSWGRGNTEAFF

d_gene: TRBD2
abundance: once
j_gene: TRBJ2-7
v_gene: TRBV28
CDR3nt: TGTGCCAGCAGGCGGACTAGCGGGAACTACGAGCAGTACTTC
CDR3aa: CASRRTSGNYEQYF

d_gene: TRBD2
abundance: once
j_gene: TRBJ2-7
v_gene: TRBV7-9
CDR3nt: TGTGCCAGCAGCTCCTTGGTACCGGGACTAGCGGTATACGAGCAGTACTTC
CDR3aa: CASSSLVPGLAVYEQYF

d_gene: TRBD2
abundance: -
j_gene: TRBJ2-7
v_gene: TRBV28
CDR3nt: TGTGCCAGCAGTCAGACTAGCGGTGCCTACGAGCAGTACTTC
CDR3aa: CASSQTSGAYEQYF

d_gene: -
abundance: -
j_gene: TRBJ1-2
v_gene: TRBV5-6
CDR3nt: TGTGCCAGCAGCTTGCAGGCTAACGGCTACACCTTC
CDR3aa: CASSLQANGYTF

d_gene: -
abundance: -
j_gene: TRBJ1-3
v_gene: TRBV7-9
CDR3nt: TGTGCCAGCAGCTTAGAGAGCTCTGGAAACACCATATATTTT
CDR3aa: CASSLESSGNTIYF

d_gene: TRBD2
abundance: -
j_gene: TRBJ2-3
v_gene: TRBV5-1
CDR3nt: TGCGCCAGCAGTATTAGCGGGAGAATGGGGAAGGAAGATACGCAGTATTTT
CDR3aa: CASSISGRMGKEDTQYF

d_gene: TRBD1
abundance: -
j_gene: TRBJ2-7
v_gene: TRBV10-1
CDR3nt: TGCGCCAGCGGGACAGGGCATGCCCTCTCCTACGAGCAGTACTTC
CDR3aa: CASGTGHALSYEQYF